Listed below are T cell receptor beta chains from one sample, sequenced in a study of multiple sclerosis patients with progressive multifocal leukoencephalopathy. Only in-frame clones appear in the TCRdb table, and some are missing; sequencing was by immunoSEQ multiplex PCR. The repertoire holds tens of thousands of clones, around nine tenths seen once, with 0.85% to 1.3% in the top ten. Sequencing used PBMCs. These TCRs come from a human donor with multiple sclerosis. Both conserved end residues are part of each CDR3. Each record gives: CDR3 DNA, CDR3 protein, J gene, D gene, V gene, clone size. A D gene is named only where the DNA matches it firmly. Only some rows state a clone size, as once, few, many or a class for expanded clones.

CDR3nt: TGTGCCAGCAGCTCGGACAGGGCATTGGGGGTTAACTATGGCTACACCTTC
CDR3aa: CASSSDRALGVNYGYTF
j_gene: TRBJ1-2
d_gene: TRBD1
v_gene: TRBV7-9
abundance: few

CDR3nt: TGCGCCAGCAGGCAGACTTCGAACACTGAAGCTTTCTTT
CDR3aa: CASRQTSNTEAFF
j_gene: TRBJ1-1
d_gene: -
v_gene: TRBV10-2
abundance: -

CDR3nt: TGTGCCAGCAGCTTCACTTCGAACACTGAAGCTTTCTTT
CDR3aa: CASSFTSNTEAFF
j_gene: TRBJ1-1
d_gene: -
v_gene: TRBV11-3
abundance: -

CDR3nt: TGTGCCAGCAGGTCTGCGGGGGGGCAGGAGACCCAGTACTTC
CDR3aa: CASRSAGGQETQYF
j_gene: TRBJ2-5
d_gene: TRBD2
v_gene: TRBV6-5
abundance: -

CDR3nt: TGTGCCAGCAGGGGACAGGGTAACCAAGAGACCCAGTACTTC
CDR3aa: CASRGQGNQETQYF
j_gene: TRBJ2-5
d_gene: TRBD1
v_gene: TRBV5-8
abundance: -

CDR3nt: TGTGCCAGCAGTTACTCGATCGGACAGGGGCGAGATACGCAGTATTTT
CDR3aa: CASSYSIGQGRDTQYF
j_gene: TRBJ2-3
d_gene: TRBD1
v_gene: TRBV6-6
abundance: -

CDR3nt: TGTGCCAGCAGCCCGGGAGCGCACCAAGAGACCCAGTACTTC
CDR3aa: CASSPGAHQETQYF
j_gene: TRBJ2-5
d_gene: -
v_gene: TRBV7-9
abundance: -

CDR3nt: TGTGCCAGCAGCTTGGATGGACTAGCGGGGGGGCCTCAAGAGACCCAGTACTTC
CDR3aa: CASSLDGLAGGPQETQYF
j_gene: TRBJ2-5
d_gene: TRBD2
v_gene: TRBV5-6
abundance: -

CDR3nt: TGTGCCAGCAGCCTAGGGGGAGGGGGGCCGTTCTTC
CDR3aa: CASSLGGGGPFF
j_gene: TRBJ2-1
d_gene: -
v_gene: TRBV7-9
abundance: -

CDR3nt: TGTGCCAGCTCACGCGAGGCGGGCAGGCTCTACGAGCAGTACTTC
CDR3aa: CASSREAGRLYEQYF
j_gene: TRBJ2-7
d_gene: -
v_gene: TRBV18
abundance: once

CDR3nt: TGTGCCAGTCAGGAGGGCTATGAGCAGTTCTTC
CDR3aa: CASQEGYEQFF
j_gene: TRBJ2-1
d_gene: -
v_gene: TRBV19
abundance: -

CDR3nt: TGCAGCGTTGAAGTTCAGTCTAGCGGGGGGGAGCAGTTCTTC
CDR3aa: CSVEVQSSGGEQFF
j_gene: TRBJ2-1
d_gene: TRBD2
v_gene: TRBV29-1
abundance: -

CDR3nt: TGTGCCAGCGAGGACAGGGGTAATGGTGAGCAGTTCTTC
CDR3aa: CASEDRGNGEQFF
j_gene: TRBJ2-1
d_gene: TRBD1
v_gene: TRBV2
abundance: -

CDR3nt: TGCGCCAGCAGTGAACCAGGGGCCTTCTACGAGCAGTACTTC
CDR3aa: CASSEPGAFYEQYF
j_gene: TRBJ2-7
d_gene: -
v_gene: TRBV10-2
abundance: -

CDR3nt: TGTGCCAGCAGGGGGAGCTACAATGAGCAGTTCTTC
CDR3aa: CASRGSYNEQFF
j_gene: TRBJ2-1
d_gene: -
v_gene: TRBV6-5
abundance: once

CDR3nt: TGTGCCAGCAGTGAACAGGGGGCTACCTATGGCTACACCTTC
CDR3aa: CASSEQGATYGYTF
j_gene: TRBJ1-2
d_gene: TRBD1
v_gene: TRBV2
abundance: -

CDR3nt: TGTGCCAGCAGCCCAGGAGGGACCCAGTACTTC
CDR3aa: CASSPGGTQYF
j_gene: TRBJ2-5
d_gene: -
v_gene: TRBV7-2
abundance: -

CDR3nt: TGTGCCAGCACCCAGACAGGGAACTCCTACGAGCAGTACTTC
CDR3aa: CASTQTGNSYEQYF
j_gene: TRBJ2-7
d_gene: TRBD1
v_gene: TRBV28
abundance: -

CDR3nt: TGTGCCAGCATTCTAATTAAAAAGGACACTGAAGCTTTCTTT
CDR3aa: CASILIKKDTEAFF
j_gene: TRBJ1-1
d_gene: -
v_gene: TRBV6-6
abundance: -

CDR3nt: TGTGCCAGCAGTGCCCTGGACAGCACAGATACGCAGTATTTT
CDR3aa: CASSALDSTDTQYF
j_gene: TRBJ2-3
d_gene: -
v_gene: TRBV6-5
abundance: once